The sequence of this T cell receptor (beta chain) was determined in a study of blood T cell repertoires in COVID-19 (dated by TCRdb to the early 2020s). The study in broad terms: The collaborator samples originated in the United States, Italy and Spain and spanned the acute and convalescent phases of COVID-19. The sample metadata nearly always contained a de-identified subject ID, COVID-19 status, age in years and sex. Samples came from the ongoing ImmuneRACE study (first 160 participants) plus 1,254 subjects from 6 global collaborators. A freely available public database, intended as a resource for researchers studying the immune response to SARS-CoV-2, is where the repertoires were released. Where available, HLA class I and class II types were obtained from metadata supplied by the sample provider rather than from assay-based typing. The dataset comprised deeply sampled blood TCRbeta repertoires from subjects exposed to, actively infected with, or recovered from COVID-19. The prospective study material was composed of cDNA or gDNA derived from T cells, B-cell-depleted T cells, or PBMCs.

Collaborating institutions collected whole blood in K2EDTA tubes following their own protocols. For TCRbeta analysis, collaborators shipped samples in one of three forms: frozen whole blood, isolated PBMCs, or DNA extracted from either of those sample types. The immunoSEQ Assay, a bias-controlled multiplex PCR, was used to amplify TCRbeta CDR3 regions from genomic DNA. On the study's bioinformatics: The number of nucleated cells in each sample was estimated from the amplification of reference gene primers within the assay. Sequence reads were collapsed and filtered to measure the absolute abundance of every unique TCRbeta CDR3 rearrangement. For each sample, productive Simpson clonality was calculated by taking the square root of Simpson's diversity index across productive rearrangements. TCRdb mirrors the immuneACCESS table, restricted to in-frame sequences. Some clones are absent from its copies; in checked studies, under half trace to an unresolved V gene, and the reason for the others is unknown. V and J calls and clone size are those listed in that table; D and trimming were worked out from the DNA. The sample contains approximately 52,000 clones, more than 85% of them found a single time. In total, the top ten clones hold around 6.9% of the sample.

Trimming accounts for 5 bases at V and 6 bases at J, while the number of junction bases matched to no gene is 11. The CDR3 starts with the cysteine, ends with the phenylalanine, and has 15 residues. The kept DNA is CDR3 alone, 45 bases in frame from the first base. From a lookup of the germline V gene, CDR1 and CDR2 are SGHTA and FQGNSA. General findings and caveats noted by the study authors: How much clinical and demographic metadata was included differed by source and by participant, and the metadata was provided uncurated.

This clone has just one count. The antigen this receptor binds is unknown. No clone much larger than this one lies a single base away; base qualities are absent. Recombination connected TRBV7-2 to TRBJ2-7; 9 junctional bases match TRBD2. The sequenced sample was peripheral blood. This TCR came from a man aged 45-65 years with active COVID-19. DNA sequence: TGTGCCAGCAGCAAAGCGGCGGGGGGGCTGGGCGAGCAGTACTTC. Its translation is CASSKAAGGLGEQYF.